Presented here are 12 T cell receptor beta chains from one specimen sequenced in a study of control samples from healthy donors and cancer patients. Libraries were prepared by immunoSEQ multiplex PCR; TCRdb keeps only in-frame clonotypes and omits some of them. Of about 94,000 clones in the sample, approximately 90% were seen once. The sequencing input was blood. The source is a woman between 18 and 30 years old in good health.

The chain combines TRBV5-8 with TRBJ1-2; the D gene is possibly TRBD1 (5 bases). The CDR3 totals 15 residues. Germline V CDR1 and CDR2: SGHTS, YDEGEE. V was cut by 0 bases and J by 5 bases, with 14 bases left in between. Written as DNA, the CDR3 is TGTGCCAGCAGCTTGGCCGGCAGGGCAGCTTATGGCTACACCTTC. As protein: CASSLAGRAAYGYTF.

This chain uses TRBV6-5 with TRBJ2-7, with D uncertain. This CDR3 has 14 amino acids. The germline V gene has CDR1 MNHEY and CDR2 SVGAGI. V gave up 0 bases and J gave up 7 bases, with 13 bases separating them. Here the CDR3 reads CASSYSGQDQEQYF. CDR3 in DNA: TGTGCCAGCAGTTACTCGGGTCAGGACCAAGAGCAGTACTTC.

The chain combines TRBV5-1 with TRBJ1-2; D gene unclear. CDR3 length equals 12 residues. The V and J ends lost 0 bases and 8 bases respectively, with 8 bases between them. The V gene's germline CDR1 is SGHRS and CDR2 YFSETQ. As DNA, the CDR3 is TGCGCCAGCAGCTTGGACGGAAAGGGCTACACCTTC. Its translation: CASSLDGKGYTF.

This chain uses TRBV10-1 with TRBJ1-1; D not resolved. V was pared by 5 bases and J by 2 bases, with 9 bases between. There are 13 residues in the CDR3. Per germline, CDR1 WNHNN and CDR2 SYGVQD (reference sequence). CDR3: CASSNTINTEAFF. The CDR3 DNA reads TGCGCCAGCAGTAACACCATTAACACTGAAGCTTTCTTT.

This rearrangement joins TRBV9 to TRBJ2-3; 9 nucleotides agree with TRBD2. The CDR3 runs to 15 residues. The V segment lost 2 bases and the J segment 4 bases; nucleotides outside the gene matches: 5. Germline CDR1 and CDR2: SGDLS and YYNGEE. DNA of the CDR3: TGTGCCAGCAGCGTTCTAGCGGGGAGGTCAGATACGCAGTATTTT. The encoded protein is CASSVLAGRSDTQYF. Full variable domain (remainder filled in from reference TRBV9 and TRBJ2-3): DSGVTQTPKHLITATGQRVTLRCSPRSGDLSVYWYQQSLDQGLQFLIQYYNGEERAKGNILERFSAQQFPDLHSELNLSSLELGDSALYFCASSVLAGRSDTQYFGPGTRLTVL.

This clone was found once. The CDR3 DNA follows: TGTGCCAGCAGTGATCTCGGGACAGATACCTACGAGCAGTACTTC. This encodes CASSDLGTDTYEQYF. V is TRBV2 and J is TRBJ2-7; 7 nucleotides align to TRBD1. Trimming cost V 3 bases and J 2 bases; bases outside gene matches: 7. The CDR3 runs to 15 residues. Per the germline V gene, CDR1 is SNHLY and CDR2 is FYNNEI. Drawing the rest from reference TRBV2 and TRBJ2-7, the complete variable domain is EPEVTQTPSHQVTQMGQEVILRCVPISNHLYFYWYRQILGQKVEFLVSFYNNEISEKSEIFDDQFSVERPDGSNFTLKIRSTKLEDSAMYFCASSDLGTDTYEQYFGPGTRLTVT.

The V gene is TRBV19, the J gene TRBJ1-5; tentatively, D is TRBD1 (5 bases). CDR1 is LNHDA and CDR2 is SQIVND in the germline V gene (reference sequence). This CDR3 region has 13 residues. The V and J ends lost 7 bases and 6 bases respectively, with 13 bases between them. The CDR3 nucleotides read TGTGCCAGTACACCCGGGAGGGGTCAGCCCCAGCATTTT. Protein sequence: CASTPGRGQPQHF.

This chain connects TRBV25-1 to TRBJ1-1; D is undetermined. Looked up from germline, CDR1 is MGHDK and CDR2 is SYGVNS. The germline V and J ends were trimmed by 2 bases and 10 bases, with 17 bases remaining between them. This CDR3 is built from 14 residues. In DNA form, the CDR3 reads TGTGCCAGCAGTGAAAATCCGCAGGCCTATGGAGCTTTCTTT. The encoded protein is CASSENPQAYGAFF. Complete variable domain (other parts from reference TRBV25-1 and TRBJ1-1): EADIYQTPRYLVIGTGKKITLECSQTMGHDKMYWYQQDPGMELHLIHYSYGVNSTEKGDLSSESTVSRIRTEHFPLTLESARPSHTSQYLCASSENPQAYGAFFGQGTRLTVV.

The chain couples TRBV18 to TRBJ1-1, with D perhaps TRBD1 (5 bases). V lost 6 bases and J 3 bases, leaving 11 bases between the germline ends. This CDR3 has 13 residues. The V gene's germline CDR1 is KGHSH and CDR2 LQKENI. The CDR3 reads CASSGGRDTEAFF. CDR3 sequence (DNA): TGTGCCAGCTCCGGCGGCAGGGACACTGAAGCTTTCTTT.

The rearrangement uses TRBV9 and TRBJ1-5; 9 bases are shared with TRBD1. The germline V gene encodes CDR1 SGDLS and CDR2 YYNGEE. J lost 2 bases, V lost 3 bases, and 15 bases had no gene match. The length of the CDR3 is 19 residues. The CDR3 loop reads CASSAARGTGILRNQPQHF. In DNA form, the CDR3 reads TGTGCCAGCAGCGCCGCCCGTGGGACAGGGATTTTACGCAATCAGCCCCAGCATTTT.

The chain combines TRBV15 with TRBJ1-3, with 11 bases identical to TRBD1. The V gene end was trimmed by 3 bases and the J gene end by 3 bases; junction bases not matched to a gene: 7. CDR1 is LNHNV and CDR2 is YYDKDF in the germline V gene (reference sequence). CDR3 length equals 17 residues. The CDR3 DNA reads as TGTGCCACCAGCAGCATAGGACAGGGGGCTCTTGGAAACACCATATATTTT. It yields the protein CATSSIGQGALGNTIYF. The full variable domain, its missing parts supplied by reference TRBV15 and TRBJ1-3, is DAMVIQNPRYQVTQFGKPVTLSCSQTLNHNVMYWYQQKSSQAPKLLFHYYDKDFNNEADTPDNFQSRRPNTSFCFLDIRSPGLGDTAMYLCATSSIGQGALGNTIYFGEGSWLTVV.

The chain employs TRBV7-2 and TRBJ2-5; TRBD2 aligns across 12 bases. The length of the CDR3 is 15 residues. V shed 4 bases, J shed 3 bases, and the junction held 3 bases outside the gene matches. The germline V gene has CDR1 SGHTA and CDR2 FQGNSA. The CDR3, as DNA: TGTGCCAGCAGCTGGGGACTAGCGGGTGAAGAGACCCAGTACTTC. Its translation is CASSWGLAGEETQYF.